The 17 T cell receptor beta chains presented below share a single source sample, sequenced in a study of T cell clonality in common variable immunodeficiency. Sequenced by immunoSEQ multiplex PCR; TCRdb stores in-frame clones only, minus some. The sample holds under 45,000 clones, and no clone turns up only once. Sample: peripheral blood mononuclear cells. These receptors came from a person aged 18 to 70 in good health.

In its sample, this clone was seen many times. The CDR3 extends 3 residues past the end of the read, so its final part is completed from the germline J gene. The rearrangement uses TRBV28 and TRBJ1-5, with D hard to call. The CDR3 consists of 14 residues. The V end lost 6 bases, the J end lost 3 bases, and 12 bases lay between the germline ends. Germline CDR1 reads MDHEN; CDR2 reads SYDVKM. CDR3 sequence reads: CASRTSINNQPQHF. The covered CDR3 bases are TGTGCCAGCAGAACCTCTATTAACAATCAGCCC.

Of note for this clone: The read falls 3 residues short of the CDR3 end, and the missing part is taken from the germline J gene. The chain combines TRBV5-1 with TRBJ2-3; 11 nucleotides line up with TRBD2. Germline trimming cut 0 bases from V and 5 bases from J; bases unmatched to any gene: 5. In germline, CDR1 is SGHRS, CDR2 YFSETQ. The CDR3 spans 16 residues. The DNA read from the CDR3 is TGCGCCAGCAGCTTGGCGACTAGCGGGATGATAGATACG. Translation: CASSLATSGMIDT. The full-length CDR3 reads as CASSLATSGMIDTQYF.

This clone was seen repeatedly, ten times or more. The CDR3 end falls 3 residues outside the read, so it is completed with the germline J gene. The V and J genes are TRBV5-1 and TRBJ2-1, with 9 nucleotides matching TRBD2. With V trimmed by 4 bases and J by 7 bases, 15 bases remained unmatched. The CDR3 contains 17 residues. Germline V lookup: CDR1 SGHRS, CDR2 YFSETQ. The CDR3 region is CASSPYLSSGSSNEQFF. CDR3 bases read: TGCGCCAGCAGCCCTTACTTGAGTAGCGGGAGTTCGAATGAG. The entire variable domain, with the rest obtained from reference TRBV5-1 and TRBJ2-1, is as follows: KAGVTQTPRYLIKTRGQQVTLSCSPISGHRSVSWYQQTPGQGLQFLFEYFSETQRNKGNFPGRFSGRQFSNSRSEMNVSTLELGDSALYLCASSPYLSSGSSNEQFFGPGTRLTVL.

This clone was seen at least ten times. CDR3 in amino acids: CASSQGGTADYGYTF. Partial CDR3 DNA: TGTGCCAGCAGCCAAGGGGGGACAGCAGACTATGGC. The chain combines TRBV14 with TRBJ1-2; 7 bases line up with TRBD1. The read ends 3 residues early relative to the CDR3; the germline J gene fills the gap. The CDR3 is made up of 15 amino acids. Unmatched junction bases numbered 5, after V lost 1 base and J lost 3 bases. Germline assignment: CDR1 SGHDN and CDR2 FVKESK.

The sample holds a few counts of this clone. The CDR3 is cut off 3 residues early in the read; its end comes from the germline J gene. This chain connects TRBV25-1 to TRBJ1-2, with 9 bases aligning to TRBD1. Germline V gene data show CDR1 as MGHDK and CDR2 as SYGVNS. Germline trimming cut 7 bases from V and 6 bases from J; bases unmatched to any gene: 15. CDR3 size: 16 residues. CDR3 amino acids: CASNRPRDREWNGYTF. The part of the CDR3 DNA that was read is TGTGCCAGCAACCGTCCCCGGGACAGGGAATGGAATGGC.

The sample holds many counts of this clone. Partial CDR3 DNA: TGTGCCAGCAGTGCATCGTTGAGACAGGGATTCGATGAG. Translation: CASSASLRQGFDE. The entire CDR3 sequence reads CASSASLRQGFDEQFF. This chain uses TRBV6-1 with TRBJ2-1; TRBD1 aligns across 7 bases. Read data end 3 residues before the CDR3 end; the end is taken from the germline J gene. Looked up from germline, CDR1 is MNHNS and CDR2 is SASEGT. The CDR3 length is 16 residues. After removal of 4 bases from V and 8 bases from J, the junction contained 14 bases not matched to a gene.

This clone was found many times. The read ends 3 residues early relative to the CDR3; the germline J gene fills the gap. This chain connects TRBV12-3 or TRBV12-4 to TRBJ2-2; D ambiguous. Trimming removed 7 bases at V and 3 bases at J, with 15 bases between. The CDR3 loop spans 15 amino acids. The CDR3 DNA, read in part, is TGTGCCAGCATAAAAGGGCTGGATTACACCGGGGAG. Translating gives CASIKGLDYTGE. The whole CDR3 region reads CASIKGLDYTGELFF.

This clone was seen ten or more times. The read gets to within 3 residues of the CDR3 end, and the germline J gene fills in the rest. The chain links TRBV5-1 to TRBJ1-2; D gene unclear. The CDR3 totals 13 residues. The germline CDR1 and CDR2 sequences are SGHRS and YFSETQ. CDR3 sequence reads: CASSLMADGGYTF. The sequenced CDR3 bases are TGCGCCAGCAGCTTGATGGCAGATGGCGGC.

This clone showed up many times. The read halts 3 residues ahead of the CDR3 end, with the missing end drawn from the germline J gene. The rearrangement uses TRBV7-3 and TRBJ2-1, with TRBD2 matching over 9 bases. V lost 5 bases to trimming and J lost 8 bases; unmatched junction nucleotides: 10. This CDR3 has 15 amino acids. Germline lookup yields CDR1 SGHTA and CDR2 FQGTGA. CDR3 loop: CASSRGVVAGDEQFF. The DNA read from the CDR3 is TGTGCCAGCAGCCGAGGGGTGGTAGCGGGAGATGAG.

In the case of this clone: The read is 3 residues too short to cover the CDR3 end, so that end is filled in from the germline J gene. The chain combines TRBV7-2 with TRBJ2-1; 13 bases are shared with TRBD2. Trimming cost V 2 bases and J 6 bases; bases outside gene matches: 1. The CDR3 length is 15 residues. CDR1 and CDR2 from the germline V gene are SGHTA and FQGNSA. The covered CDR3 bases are TGTGCCAGCAGCTTAACTAGCGGGGGGGGCAATGAG. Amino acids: CASSLTSGGGNE. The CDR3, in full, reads CASSLTSGGGNEQFF.

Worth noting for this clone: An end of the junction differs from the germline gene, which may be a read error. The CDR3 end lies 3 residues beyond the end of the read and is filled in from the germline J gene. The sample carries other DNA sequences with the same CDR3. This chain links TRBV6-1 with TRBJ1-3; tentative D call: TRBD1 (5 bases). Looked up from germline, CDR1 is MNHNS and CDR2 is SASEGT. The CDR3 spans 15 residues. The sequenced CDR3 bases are TGTGCCAGTAGTGATGGGCAGGGAGTCCGAAACACC. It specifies CASSDGQGVRNT. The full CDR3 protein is CASSDGQGVRNTIYF.

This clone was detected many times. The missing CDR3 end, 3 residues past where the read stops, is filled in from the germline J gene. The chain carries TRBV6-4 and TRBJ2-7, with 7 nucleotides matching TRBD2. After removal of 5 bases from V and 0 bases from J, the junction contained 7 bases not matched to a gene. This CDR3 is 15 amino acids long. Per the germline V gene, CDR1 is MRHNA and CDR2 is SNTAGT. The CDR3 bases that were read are TGTGCCAGCAGTCTTGATGCTAGCGGCTCCTACGAG. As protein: CASSLDASGSYE. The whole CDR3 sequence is CASSLDASGSYEQYF.

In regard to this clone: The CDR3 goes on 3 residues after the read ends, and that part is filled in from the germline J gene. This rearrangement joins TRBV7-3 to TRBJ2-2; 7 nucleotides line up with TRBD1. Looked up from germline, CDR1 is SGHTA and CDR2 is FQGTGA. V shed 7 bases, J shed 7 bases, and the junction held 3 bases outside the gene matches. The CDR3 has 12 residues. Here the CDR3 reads CASTTGFGELFF. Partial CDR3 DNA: TGTGCCAGCACGACAGGGTTCGGGGAG.

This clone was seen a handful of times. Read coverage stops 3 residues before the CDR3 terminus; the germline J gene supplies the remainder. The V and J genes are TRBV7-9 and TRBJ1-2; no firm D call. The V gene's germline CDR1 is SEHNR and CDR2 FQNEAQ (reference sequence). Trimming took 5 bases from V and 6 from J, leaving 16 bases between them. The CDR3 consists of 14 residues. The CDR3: CASSPPDRGDGYTF. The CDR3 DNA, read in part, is TGTGCCAGCAGCCCTCCGGACCGGGGTGATGGC.

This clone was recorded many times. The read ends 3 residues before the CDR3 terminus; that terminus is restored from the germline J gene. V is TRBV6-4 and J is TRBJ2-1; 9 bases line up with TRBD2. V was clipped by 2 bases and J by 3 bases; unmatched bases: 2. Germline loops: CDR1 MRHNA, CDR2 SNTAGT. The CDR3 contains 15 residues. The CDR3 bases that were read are TGTGCCAGCAGTGACGAAGCGGGAGGCTACAATGAG. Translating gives CASSDEAGGYNE. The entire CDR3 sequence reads CASSDEAGGYNEQFF.

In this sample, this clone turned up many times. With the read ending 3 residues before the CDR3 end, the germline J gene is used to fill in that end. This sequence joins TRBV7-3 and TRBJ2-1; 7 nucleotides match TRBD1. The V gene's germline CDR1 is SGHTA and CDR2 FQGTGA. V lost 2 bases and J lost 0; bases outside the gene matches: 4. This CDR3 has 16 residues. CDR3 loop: CASSLSGQTSYNEQFF. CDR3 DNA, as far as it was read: TGTGCCAGCAGCTTATCGGGACAGACCTCCTACAATGAG.

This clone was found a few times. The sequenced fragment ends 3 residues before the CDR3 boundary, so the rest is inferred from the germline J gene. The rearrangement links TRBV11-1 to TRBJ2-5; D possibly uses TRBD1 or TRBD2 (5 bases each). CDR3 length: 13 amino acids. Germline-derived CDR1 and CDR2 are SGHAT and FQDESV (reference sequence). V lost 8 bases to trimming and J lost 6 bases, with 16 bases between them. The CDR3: CASLEGLGQTQYF. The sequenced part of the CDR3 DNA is TGTGCCAGCCTCGAGGGGCTTGGACAGACC.